These 2 T cell receptor beta chains were sequenced from one sample in a study of blood T cell repertoires in COVID-19. Generated by immunoSEQ multiplex PCR, the TCRdb table keeps only in-frame clones and is missing some. The data contain roughly 13,000 clones, around 67% of them singletons. The sequenced material came from peripheral blood. These receptors were obtained from a boy younger than 10 with active or convalescent COVID-19.

This sequence joins TRBV9 and TRBJ1-2, with D perhaps TRBD1 (5 bases). CDR1 and CDR2 (germline): SGDLS, YYNGEE. Trimming pared 0 bases from V and 2 bases from J, leaving 8 bases between. The CDR3 length is 14 residues. The CDR3, as DNA: TGTGCCAGCAGCGTAGTGGCAGGGAACTATGGCTACACCTTC. Protein sequence: CASSVVAGNYGYTF.

The genes are TRBV27 and TRBJ1-1, with TRBD1 as a possible D gene (5 bases). Germline V gene data show CDR1 as MNHEY and CDR2 as SMNVEV (reference sequence). The V end was cut by 5 bases, the J end by 7 bases, with 11 bases between. This CDR3 spans 12 amino acids. The DNA for the CDR3 is TGTGCCAGCAGTCGGACACCCAATGAAGCTTTCTTT. This codes for CASSRTPNEAFF.